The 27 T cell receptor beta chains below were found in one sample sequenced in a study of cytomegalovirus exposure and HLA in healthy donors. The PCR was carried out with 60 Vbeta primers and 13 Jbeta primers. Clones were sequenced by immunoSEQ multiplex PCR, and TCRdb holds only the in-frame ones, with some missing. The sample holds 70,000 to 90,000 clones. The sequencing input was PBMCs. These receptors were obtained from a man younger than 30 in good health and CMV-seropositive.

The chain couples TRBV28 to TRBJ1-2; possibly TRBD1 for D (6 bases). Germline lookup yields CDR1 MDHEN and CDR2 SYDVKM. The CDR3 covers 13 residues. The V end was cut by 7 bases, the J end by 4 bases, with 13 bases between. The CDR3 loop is CASNQGSPYGYTF. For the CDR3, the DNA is TGTGCCAGCAATCAGGGGTCACCCTATGGCTACACCTTC.

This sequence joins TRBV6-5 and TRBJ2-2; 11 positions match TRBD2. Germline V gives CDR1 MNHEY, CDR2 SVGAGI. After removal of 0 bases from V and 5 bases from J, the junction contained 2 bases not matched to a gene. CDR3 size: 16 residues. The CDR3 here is CASSYSSGRGTGELFF. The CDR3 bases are TGTGCCAGCAGTTACTCTAGCGGGAGGGGAACCGGGGAGCTGTTTTTT.

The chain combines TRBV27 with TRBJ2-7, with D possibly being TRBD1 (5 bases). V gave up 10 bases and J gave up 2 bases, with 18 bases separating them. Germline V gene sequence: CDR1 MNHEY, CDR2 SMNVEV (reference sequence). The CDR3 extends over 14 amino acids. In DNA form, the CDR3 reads TGTGCCACTGCAGGGTTTAGAACTCCCTACGAGCAGTACTTC. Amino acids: CATAGFRTPYEQYF.

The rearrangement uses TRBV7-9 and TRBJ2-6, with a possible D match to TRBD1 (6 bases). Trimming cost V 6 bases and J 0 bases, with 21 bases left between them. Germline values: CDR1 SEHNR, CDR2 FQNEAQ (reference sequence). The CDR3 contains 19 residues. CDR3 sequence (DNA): TGTGCCAGCAGTCGAGTCAAAACAGGGCCGTACTCTGGGGCCAACGTCCTGACTTTC. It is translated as CASSRVKTGPYSGANVLTF.

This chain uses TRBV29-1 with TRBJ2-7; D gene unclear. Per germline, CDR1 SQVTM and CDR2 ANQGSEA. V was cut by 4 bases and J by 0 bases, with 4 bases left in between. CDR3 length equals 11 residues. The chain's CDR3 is CSVGDSYEQYF. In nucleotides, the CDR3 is TGCAGCGTTGGCGACTCCTACGAGCAGTACTTC.

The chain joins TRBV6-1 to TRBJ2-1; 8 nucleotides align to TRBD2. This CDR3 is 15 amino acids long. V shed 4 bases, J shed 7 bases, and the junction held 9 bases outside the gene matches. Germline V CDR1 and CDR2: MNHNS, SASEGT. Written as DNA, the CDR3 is TGTGCCAGCAGTGCGTCAGCGGGAGAGGCTAATGAGCAGTTCTTC. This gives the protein CASSASAGEANEQFF.

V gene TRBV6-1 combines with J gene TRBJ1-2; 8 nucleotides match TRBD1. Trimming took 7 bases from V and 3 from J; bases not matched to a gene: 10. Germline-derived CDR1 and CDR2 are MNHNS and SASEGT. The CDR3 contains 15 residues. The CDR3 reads CASTPGAGGYYGYTF. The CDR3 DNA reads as TGTGCCAGCACCCCGGGGGCAGGGGGCTACTATGGCTACACCTTC.

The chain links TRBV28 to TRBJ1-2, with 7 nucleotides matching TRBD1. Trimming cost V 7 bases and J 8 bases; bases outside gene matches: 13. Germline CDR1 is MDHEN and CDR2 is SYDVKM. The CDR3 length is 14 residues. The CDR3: CASIPSQGRGGYTF. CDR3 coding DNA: TGTGCCAGCATTCCCTCACAGGGGCGCGGAGGCTACACCTTC.

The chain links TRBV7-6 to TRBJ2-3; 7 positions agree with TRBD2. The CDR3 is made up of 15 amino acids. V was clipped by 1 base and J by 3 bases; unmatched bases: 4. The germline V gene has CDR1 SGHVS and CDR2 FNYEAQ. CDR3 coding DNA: TGTGCCAGCAGCTTAGGGCGGGGGACGACAGATACGCAGTATTTT. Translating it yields CASSLGRGTTDTQYF.

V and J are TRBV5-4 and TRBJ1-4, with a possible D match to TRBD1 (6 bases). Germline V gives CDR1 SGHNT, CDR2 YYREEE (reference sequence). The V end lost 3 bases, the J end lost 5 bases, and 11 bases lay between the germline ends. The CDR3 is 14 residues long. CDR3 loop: CASSYRGGNEKLFF. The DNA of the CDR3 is TGTGCCAGCAGCTACCGGGGGGGCAATGAAAAACTGTTTTTT.

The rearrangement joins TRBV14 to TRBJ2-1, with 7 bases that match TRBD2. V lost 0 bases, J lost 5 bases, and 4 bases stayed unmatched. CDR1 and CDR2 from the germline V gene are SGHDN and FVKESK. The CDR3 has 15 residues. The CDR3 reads CASSQERGVHNEQFF. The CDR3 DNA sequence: TGTGCCAGCAGCCAAGAACGGGGGGTACACAATGAGCAGTTCTTC.

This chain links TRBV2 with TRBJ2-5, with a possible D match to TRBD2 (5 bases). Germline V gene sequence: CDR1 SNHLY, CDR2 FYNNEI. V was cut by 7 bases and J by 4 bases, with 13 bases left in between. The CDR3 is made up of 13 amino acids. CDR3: CASNSARGETQYF. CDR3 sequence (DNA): TGTGCCAGCAATAGCGCCCGCGGAGAGACCCAGTACTTC.

The chain's CDR3 is CASSELQGFVYEQYF. The DNA of the CDR3 is TGTGCCAGCAGTGAATTACAGGGATTTGTTTACGAGCAGTACTTC. The V and J genes are TRBV2 and TRBJ2-7; a weak D match, TRBD1 (6 bases). V was shortened by 2 bases and J by 4 bases, with 15 bases between the two germline ends. The CDR3 length is 15 residues. CDR1 SNHLY and CDR2 FYNNEI come from the germline V gene.

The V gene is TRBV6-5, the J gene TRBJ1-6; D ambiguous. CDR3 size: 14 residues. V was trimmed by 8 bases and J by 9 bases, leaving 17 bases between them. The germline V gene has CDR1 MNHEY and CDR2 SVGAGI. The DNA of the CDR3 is TGTGCCAGCGGTCAGACGGTAGAGGGTTCACCCCTCCACTTT. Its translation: CASGQTVEGSPLHF.

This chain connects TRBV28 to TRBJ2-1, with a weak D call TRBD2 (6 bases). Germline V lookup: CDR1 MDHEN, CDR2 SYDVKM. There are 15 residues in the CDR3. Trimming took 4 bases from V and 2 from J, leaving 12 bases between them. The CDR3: CASSWRGPTYNEQFF. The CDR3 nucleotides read TGTGCCAGCAGTTGGAGGGGCCCTACCTACAATGAGCAGTTCTTC.

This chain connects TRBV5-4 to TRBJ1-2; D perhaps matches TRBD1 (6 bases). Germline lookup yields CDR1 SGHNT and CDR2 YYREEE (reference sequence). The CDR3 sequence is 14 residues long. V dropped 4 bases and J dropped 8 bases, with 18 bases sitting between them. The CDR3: CASSRTVRQVGYTF. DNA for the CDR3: TGTGCCAGCAGCCGGACAGTTCGGCAGGTGGGCTACACCTTC.

CDR3: CASSLTTGAEKLFF. CDR3 in DNA: TGCGCCAGCAGCTTAACGACAGGGGCTGAAAAACTGTTTTTT. The chain recombines TRBV5-1 with TRBJ1-4; TRBD1 matches at 8 bases. This CDR3 region has 14 residues. Germline lookup yields CDR1 SGHRS and CDR2 YFSETQ. Trimming took 2 bases from V and 7 from J; bases not matched to a gene: 4. Based on the CDR3 plus reference TRBV5-1 and TRBJ1-4, the full variable domain is KAGVTQTPRYLIKTRGQQVTLSCSPISGHRSVSWYQQTPGQGLQFLFEYFSETQRNKGNFPGRFSGRQFSNSRSEMNVSTLELGDSALYLCASSLTTGAEKLFFGSGTQLSVL.

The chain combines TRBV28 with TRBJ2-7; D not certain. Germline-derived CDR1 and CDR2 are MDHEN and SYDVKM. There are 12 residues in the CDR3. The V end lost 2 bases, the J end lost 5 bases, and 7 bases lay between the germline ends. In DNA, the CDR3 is TGTGCCAGCAGTTTAGCCCGGGACGAGCAGTACTTC. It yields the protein CASSLARDEQYF.

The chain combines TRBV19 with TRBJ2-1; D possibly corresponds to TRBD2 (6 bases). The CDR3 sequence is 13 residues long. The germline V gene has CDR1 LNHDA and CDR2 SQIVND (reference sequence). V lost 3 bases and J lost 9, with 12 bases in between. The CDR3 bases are TGTGCCAGTAGTATTTCGCGGGGCGGTGAGCAGTTCTTC. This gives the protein CASSISRGGEQFF.

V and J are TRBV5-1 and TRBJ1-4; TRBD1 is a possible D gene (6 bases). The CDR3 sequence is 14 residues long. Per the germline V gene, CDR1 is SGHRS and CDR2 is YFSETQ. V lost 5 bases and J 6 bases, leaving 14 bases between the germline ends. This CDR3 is CASRSDRMDEKLFF. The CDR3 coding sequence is TGCGCCAGCAGGTCTGACAGGATGGATGAAAAACTGTTTTTT.

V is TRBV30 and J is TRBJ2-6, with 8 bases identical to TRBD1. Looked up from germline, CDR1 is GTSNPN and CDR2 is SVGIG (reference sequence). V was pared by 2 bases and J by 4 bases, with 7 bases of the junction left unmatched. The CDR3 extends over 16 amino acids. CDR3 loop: CAWSLTGVSGANVLTF. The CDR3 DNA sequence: TGTGCCTGGAGTCTGACAGGGGTTTCAGGGGCCAACGTCCTGACTTTC.

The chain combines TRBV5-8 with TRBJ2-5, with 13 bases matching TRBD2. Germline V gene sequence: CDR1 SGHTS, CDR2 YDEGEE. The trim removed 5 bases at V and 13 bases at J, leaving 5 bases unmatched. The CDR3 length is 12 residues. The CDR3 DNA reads TGTGCCAGCAGGCGGACTAGCGGGAGTATGTACTTC. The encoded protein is CASRRTSGSMYF.

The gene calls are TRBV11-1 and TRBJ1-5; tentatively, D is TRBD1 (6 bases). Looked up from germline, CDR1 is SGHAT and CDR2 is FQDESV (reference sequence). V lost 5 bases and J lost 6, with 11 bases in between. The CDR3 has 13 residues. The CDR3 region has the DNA TGTGCCAGCAGCGCGGGGGCCGGTCAGCCCCAGCATTTT. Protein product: CASSAGAGQPQHF.

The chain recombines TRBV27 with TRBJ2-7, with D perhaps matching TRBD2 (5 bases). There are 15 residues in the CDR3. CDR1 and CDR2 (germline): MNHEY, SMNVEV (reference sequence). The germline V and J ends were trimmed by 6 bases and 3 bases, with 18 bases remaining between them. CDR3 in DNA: TGTGCCAGCAGCCTCGGACTTCTAGAAAACTACGAGCAGTACTTC. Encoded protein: CASSLGLLENYEQYF.

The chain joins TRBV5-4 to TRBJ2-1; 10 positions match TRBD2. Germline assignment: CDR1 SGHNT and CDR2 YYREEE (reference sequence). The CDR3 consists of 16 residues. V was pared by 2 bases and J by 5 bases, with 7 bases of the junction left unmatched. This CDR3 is CASSFQLAGGNNEQFF. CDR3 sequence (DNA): TGTGCCAGCAGCTTCCAATTAGCGGGGGGTAACAATGAGCAGTTCTTC.

The DNA of the CDR3 is TGTGCCAGCCTCGGGGATGCAACTAATGAAAAACTGTTTTTT. Translating gives CASLGDATNEKLFF. The chain is built from TRBV28 and TRBJ1-4; D gene ambiguous. The CDR3 has 14 amino acids. V shed 8 bases and J shed 0 bases, with 10 bases lying between them. In germline, CDR1 is MDHEN, CDR2 SYDVKM. Full variable domain (rest looked up from reference TRBV28 and TRBJ1-4): DVKVTQSSRYLVKRTGEKVFLECVQDMDHENMFWYRQDPGLGLRLIYFSYDVKMKEKGDIPEGYSVSREKKERFSLILESASTNQTSMYLCASLGDATNEKLFFGSGTQLSVL.

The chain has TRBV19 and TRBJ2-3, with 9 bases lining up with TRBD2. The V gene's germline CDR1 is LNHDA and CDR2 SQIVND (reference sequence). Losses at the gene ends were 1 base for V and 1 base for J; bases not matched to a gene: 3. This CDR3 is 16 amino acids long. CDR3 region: CASSIAASGGTDTQYF. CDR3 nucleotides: TGTGCCAGTAGTATAGCCGCTAGCGGGGGCACAGATACGCAGTATTTT.